The source of this T cell receptor (beta chain) is a study of blood T cell repertoires in COVID-19. As for the study in general: COVID-19 samples, acute and convalescent, were from the United States, Italy and Spain. Nucleic acid was either cDNA or gDNA, and it came from T cells, B-cell-depleted T cells, or PBMCs.

The Seattle site enrolled patients during active infection and followed them longitudinally. The germline V gene encodes CDR1 SGHNT and CDR2 YYREEE (reference sequence). V gave up 1 base and J gave up 5 bases; unmatched junction bases: 6. The CDR3 runs to 17 residues. Authors' methods: Cell counts per sample came from amplifying reference gene primers. Using immunoSEQ multiplex PCR, the repertoire was profiled, and TCRdb retains in-frame clones only, with some absent. The DNA was the basis for D and trimming; V, J and clone size are from that table. The table has more than 250,000 clones, 88% seen once.

The gene calls are TRBV5-4 and TRBJ2-2, with TRBD1 identical over 12 bases. Sequenced input: peripheral blood. The clonotype comes from a woman aged 25 to 39 with COVID-19, enrolled during active disease. The CDR3 sequence: CASSLFPGQGATGELFF. DNA for the CDR3: TGTGCCAGCAGCTTGTTCCCGGGACAGGGGGCGACCGGGGAGCTGTTTTTT.